The entry below describes one T cell receptor (beta chain). Its antigen is not known. This specimen belongs to a study of shared clonotypes between healthy human individuals. From germline, CDR1 is SGHTA and CDR2 FQGNSA. The CDR3 has 18 amino acids. The V gene end was trimmed by 6 bases and the J gene end by 1 base; junction bases not matched to a gene: 13. Findings of the study overall: The represented genetic and exposure-history diversity was limited by the small number of donors.

Per the authors' pipeline: Filtering differed because ImmunoSEQ produced junction-only sequences that carried no quality scores. Here immunoSEQ multiplex PCR was the method, and the copy in TCRdb shows in-frame clones only, minus some. V and J calls and clone size are those listed in that table; D and trimming were worked out from the DNA. The repertoire holds about 2.4 million clones, over 85% seen once, with 0.36% in the top ten. This chain joins TRBV7-2 and TRBJ1-4, with TRBD1 matching 8 bases. Sequencing was done on a sample of naive CD4+ T cells from PBMCs. As for subset: CD45RA+ positively selected. This receptor was taken from a young man in good health. Some clones in this sample may be carry-over from other donors' samples. CDR3 sequence: CASRSGAGGALTNEKLFF. The DNA of the CDR3 is TGTGCCAGCAGATCCGGTGCAGGGGGCGCATTAACTAATGAAAAACTGTTTTTT.